This passage covers 9 T cell receptor beta chains from one sample sequenced in a study of blood T cell repertoires in COVID-19. Clones were read by immunoSEQ multiplex PCR, and TCRdb kept only the in-frame ones, dropping some. The table includes just over 300,000 clones, roughly 90% detected once. Sequencing was done on a sample of peripheral blood. Receptors were obtained from a man between 18 and 29 years old with active or convalescent COVID-19.

This clone appeared a single time. This rearrangement joins TRBV15 to TRBJ2-1; 8 nucleotides line up with TRBD2. The junction had 13 bases not matched to a gene; V was cut back by 1 base and J by 5 bases. The germline gives CDR1 LNHNV, CDR2 YYDKDF (reference sequence). The CDR3 has 18 amino acids. This CDR3 reads CATSRVRSSGPINNEQFF. The CDR3 coding sequence is TGTGCCACCAGCAGAGTCCGGTCTAGCGGGCCAATTAACAATGAGCAGTTCTTC.

CDR3 in amino acids: CASSLSMYRQGAGGYTF. DNA for the CDR3: TGTGCCAGCAGTTTATCGATGTACCGGCAGGGGGCAGGGGGCTACACCTTC. This sequence joins TRBV27 and TRBJ1-2; 8 bases fit TRBD1. CDR1 is MNHEY, CDR2 SMNVEV, per germline (reference sequence). The CDR3 length is 17 residues. J gave up 8 bases and V 0 bases, and 14 bases lay outside the gene matches.

In its sample, this clone was seen a few times. The chain has TRBV7-9 and TRBJ1-4; D is ambiguous. This CDR3 is built from 17 residues. Germline lookup yields CDR1 SEHNR and CDR2 FQNEAQ (reference sequence). Trimming took off 5 bases at V and 8 bases at J, with 24 bases between the two ends. The DNA for the CDR3 is TGTGCCAGCAGCCCCTTGACGGGAGAGGCAGGTCGGGAAAAACTGTTTTTT. Protein: CASSPLTGEAGREKLFF.

The rearrangement joins TRBV7-9 to TRBJ1-6; the D gene is possibly TRBD1 (5 bases). The germline gives CDR1 SEHNR, CDR2 FQNEAQ (reference sequence). This CDR3 region has 14 residues. The ends were cut back, 3 bases at V and 6 bases at J, with 9 bases in the middle. CDR3 protein: CASSLTESNSPLHF. For the CDR3, the DNA is TGTGCCAGCAGCTTGACAGAGTCTAATTCACCCCTCCACTTT.

This clone was seen a handful of times. V gene TRBV7-9 combines with J gene TRBJ1-6; D remains ambiguous. Germline values: CDR1 SEHNR, CDR2 FQNEAQ (reference sequence). The CDR3 totals 15 residues. The ends were cut back, 1 base at V and 6 bases at J, with 10 bases in the middle. Here the CDR3 reads CASSLGGVSNSPLHF. CDR3 DNA: TGTGCCAGCAGCTTAGGCGGGGTATCTAATTCACCCCTCCACTTT.

This sequence joins TRBV14 and TRBJ1-2; perhaps TRBD1 as D (6 bases). Trimming removed 6 bases at V and 5 bases at J, with 16 bases between. Germline-derived CDR1 and CDR2 are SGHDN and FVKESK. This CDR3 contains 14 residues. CDR3 sequence: CASSPGQNFYGYTF. CDR3 nucleotide sequence: TGTGCCAGCAGTCCGGGACAAAACTTTTATGGCTACACCTTC.

The rearrangement uses TRBV28 and TRBJ1-1; D is possibly TRBD1 (5 bases). The CDR3 sequence is 14 residues long. Trimming stripped 7 bases from V and 4 bases from J, with 16 bases between. Germline values: CDR1 MDHEN, CDR2 SYDVKM. The CDR3 here is CASTQGYQGTEAFF. The CDR3 bases are TGTGCCAGCACCCAGGGTTATCAAGGCACTGAAGCTTTCTTT.

This chain uses TRBV6-1 with TRBJ2-7; possible D gene TRBD2, 5 bases. The CDR3 runs 17 residues. Trimming shortened V by 3 bases and J by 3 bases, and 21 bases separated the two germline ends. CDR1 and CDR2 (germline): MNHNS, SASEGT. The CDR3 DNA reads TGTGCCAGCAGTGAGGTGAAGGGCTGGGGAGCGGACTACGAGCAGTACTTC. It yields the protein CASSEVKGWGADYEQYF.

V gene TRBV6-6 combines with J gene TRBJ2-5, with D possibly matching TRBD1 (5 bases). The germline gives CDR1 MNHNY, CDR2 SVGAGI (reference sequence). V shed 6 bases and J shed 5 bases, with 16 bases lying between them. This CDR3 is built from 14 residues. CDR3 nucleotides: TGTGCCAGCAGCCTGCGAGGACAACGGGAGACCCAGTACTTC. Translated: CASSLRGQRETQYF.